These 11 T cell receptor beta chains came from one sample sequenced in a study of blood T cell repertoires in COVID-19. The data were produced by immunoSEQ multiplex PCR, yet TCRdb's version contains in-frame clones alone and is incomplete. Here the sample spans approximately 250,000 clones, 70% to 90% being singletons. Sequenced material: peripheral blood. The receptors shown here come from a man younger than 35 with active or convalescent COVID-19.

The chain uses TRBV10-3 and TRBJ1-1; D is perhaps TRBD1 (5 bases). V was shortened by 3 bases and J by 5 bases, with 10 bases between the two germline ends. The CDR3 covers 13 residues. Per the germline V gene, CDR1 is ENHRY and CDR2 is SYGVKD. The CDR3 nucleotides are TGTGCCATCAGTGATAGGGGTGGGACTGAAGCTTTCTTT. It is translated as CAISDRGGTEAFF.

This clone has just a few counts. The CDR3 reads CASRRTVNTGELFF. The CDR3 DNA sequence: TGTGCCAGCAGGAGGACAGTCAACACCGGGGAGCTGTTTTTT. The chain employs TRBV7-3 and TRBJ2-2, with D tentatively TRBD1 (6 bases). V was pared by 6 bases and J by 2 bases, with 10 bases between. There are 14 residues in the CDR3. CDR1 is SGHTA, CDR2 FQGTGA, per germline.

The genes are TRBV28 and TRBJ2-3; 8 bases match TRBD1. The germline gives CDR1 MDHEN, CDR2 SYDVKM. The V and J ends lost 1 base and 8 bases, in that order; junction bases with no gene match: 11. There are 16 residues in the CDR3. CDR3 loop: CASSLSTGGSGFTQYF. CDR3 sequence (DNA): TGTGCCAGCAGTTTATCTACAGGGGGGAGTGGGTTTACGCAGTATTTT.

There are a few counts of this clone. This chain joins TRBV28 and TRBJ2-7; D not resolved. The CDR3 spans 12 residues. V lost 1 base and J 3 bases, leaving 4 bases between the germline ends. Germline V CDR1 and CDR2: MDHEN, SYDVKM. The CDR3: CASSLFLYEQYF. In DNA form, the CDR3 reads TGTGCCAGCAGTTTATTCCTCTACGAGCAGTACTTC. The full variable domain, with the rest looked up from reference TRBV28 and TRBJ2-7, is DVKVTQSSRYLVKRTGEKVFLECVQDMDHENMFWYRQDPGLGLRLIYFSYDVKMKEKGDIPEGYSVSREKKERFSLILESASTNQTSMYLCASSLFLYEQYFGPGTRLTVT.

The rearrangement uses TRBV7-9 and TRBJ2-1; no clear D. This CDR3 comprises 14 residues. Trimming shortened V by 6 bases and J by 4 bases, and 13 bases separated the two germline ends. Germline V gives CDR1 SEHNR, CDR2 FQNEAQ (reference sequence). CDR3 sequence (DNA): TGTGCCAGCAGTCCAACTGCAAGATACAATGAGCAGTTCTTC. Translated: CASSPTARYNEQFF.

This sequence joins TRBV6-6 and TRBJ1-5; TRBD1 might be the D (5 bases). The CDR3 is 15 amino acids. Germline loops: CDR1 MNHNY, CDR2 SVGAGI (reference sequence). Trimming left V 3 bases short and J 6 bases short, with 15 bases between. In DNA form, the CDR3 reads TGTGCCAGCAGTTATTTGGTAGGGGCCATTCAGCCCCAGCATTTT. The encoded protein is CASSYLVGAIQPQHF.

The chain joins TRBV6-5 to TRBJ1-4; the D gene is possibly TRBD1 (5 bases). Germline CDR1 is MNHEY and CDR2 is SVGAGI. The CDR3 totals 15 residues. V was clipped by 2 bases and J by 5 bases, with 12 bases between them. CDR3 sequence reads: CASSYEWGLNEKLFF. In DNA form, the CDR3 reads TGTGCCAGCAGTTACGAATGGGGCCTAAATGAAAAACTGTTTTTT.

This clone was observed once. This chain connects TRBV7-6 to TRBJ1-1; D call uncertain. From germline, CDR1 is SGHVS and CDR2 FNYEAQ. The CDR3 spans 14 residues. V was trimmed by 1 base and J by 3 bases, leaving 9 bases between them. CDR3 in DNA: TGTGCCAGCAGCTTAGGGCCACTAGACACTGAAGCTTTCTTT. Translation gives CASSLGPLDTEAFF.

The chain has TRBV10-1 and TRBJ2-3, with 8 bases aligning to TRBD2. The CDR3 runs 15 residues. The ends lost 6 bases at V and 5 bases at J; junction bases unmatched: 10. Per the germline V gene, CDR1 is WNHNN and CDR2 is SYGVQD (reference sequence). The CDR3 region is CASSPLGGGRDTQYF. CDR3 DNA sequence: TGCGCCAGCAGCCCCCTTGGCGGGGGGCGAGATACGCAGTATTTT.

CDR3 sequence: CASRFPGQGYQPQHF. The CDR3 nucleotides are TGTGCCAGCAGATTTCCGGGACAGGGTTACCAGCCCCAGCATTTT. V and J are TRBV28 and TRBJ1-5, with 9 bases aligning to TRBD1. There are 15 residues in the CDR3. The germline V gene has CDR1 MDHEN and CDR2 SYDVKM. The V and J ends lost 6 bases and 7 bases, in that order; junction bases with no gene match: 10. The full variable domain, in which reference TRBV28 and TRBJ1-5 provide the parts outside the CDR3, is DVKVTQSSRYLVKRTGEKVFLECVQDMDHENMFWYRQDPGLGLRLIYFSYDVKMKEKGDIPEGYSVSREKKERFSLILESASTNQTSMYLCASRFPGQGYQPQHFGDGTRLSIL.

The chain uses TRBV4-3 and TRBJ2-5; 10 bases are shared with TRBD2. This CDR3 comprises 14 residues. The V and J ends lost 0 bases and 10 bases, in that order; junction bases with no gene match: 5. Germline loops: CDR1 LGHNA, CDR2 YSLEER. The CDR3 bases are TGCGCCAGCAGCCAAGATGAGCGGGGGGGAATCCAGTACTTC. Encoded protein: CASSQDERGGIQYF.